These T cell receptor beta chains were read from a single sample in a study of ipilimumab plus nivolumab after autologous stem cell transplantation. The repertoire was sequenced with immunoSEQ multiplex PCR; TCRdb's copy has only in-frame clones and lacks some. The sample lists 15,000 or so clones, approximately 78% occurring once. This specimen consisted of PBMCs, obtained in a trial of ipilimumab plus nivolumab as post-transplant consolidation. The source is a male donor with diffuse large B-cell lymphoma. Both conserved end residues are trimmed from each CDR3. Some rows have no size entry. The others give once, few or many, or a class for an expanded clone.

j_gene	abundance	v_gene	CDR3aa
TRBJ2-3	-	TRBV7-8	ASSPGTGETGFTDTQY
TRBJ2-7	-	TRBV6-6	ASRQGQTYEQY
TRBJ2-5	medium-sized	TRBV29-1	SVEPDRGRQETQY
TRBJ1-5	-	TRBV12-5	ASGAELSNQPQH
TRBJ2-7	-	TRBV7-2	ASSLNSYEQY
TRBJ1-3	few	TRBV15	ATSRPWAGGSSGNTIY
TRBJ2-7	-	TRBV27	ASSLGGSYEQY
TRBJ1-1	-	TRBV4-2	ASSSDRDNDEAF
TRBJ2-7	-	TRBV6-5	ASRNNRPQVNEQY
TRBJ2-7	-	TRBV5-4	ASSFSGTGYEQY
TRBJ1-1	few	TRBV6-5	ASSRLTGTGTEAF
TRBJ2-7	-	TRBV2	ASSEGGVDYEQY
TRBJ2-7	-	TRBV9	ASSPRDGSYEQY
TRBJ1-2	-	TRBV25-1	ADQLPKGVEYGYT
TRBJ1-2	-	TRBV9	ASSVGAEGLIGYT
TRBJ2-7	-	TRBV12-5	ASGLVKRGDLYEQY
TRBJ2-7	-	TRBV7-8	ASSRIQGQGTSSYEQY
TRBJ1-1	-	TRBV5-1	ASSFRDTPTEAF
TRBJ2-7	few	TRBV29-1	SVEDLGAGGMGRGEKQY
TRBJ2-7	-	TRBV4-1	ASSQDQSSGIYEQY
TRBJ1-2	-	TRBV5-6	ASSFSDSRGINYGYT
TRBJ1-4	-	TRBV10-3	AISESRTGTEKLF
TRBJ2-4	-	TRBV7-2	ASSLLQGARGTKNIQY
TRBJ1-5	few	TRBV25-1	ASSQGSNQPQH
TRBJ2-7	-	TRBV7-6	ASSPRTGEGVQY
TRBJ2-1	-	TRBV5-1	ASSWVAGGYNEQF
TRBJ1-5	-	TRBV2	ASSEGAGRNQPQH
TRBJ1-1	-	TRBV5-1	ASSRTMGGTAVNTEAF
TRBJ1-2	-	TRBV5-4	ASSLEQGYGYT